In this sample, the clone carrying this T cell receptor (beta chain) turned up once. Its antigen is undetermined. The data are from a study of blood T cells in healthy people across ages. Study-wide findings and caveats: Unsorted PBMC material precluded a definitive naive versus antigen-experienced comparison. Diversity was higher, and naive CD4+ cells more numerous, in long-lived donors than in aged donors.

With 3 bases removed from V and 2 bases from J, the gap between germline ends came to 14 bases. CDR3 length: 16 residues. Germline V gene sequence: CDR1 SGHTA, CDR2 FQGNSA. Through a sample-barcoded 5' primer and a J-beta primer mix, a second PCR was run for roughly 6 to 11 cycles. A single record per CDR3 protein comes from TCRdb applying MiXCR to the 5' RACE reads. The sample consists of around 500,000 distinct CDR3 sequences, around half of them appearing once. Each sample used at least 6 million PBMCs. The V gene is TRBV7-2, the J gene TRBJ2-1; D possibly corresponds to TRBD2 (6 bases). The sequence derives from an older man in good health. Material for sequencing was blood. CDR3 DNA sequence: TGTGCCAGCAGCTTCGGCGGCGGGATAACCTACAATGAGCAGTTCTTC. Amino acid sequence: CASSFGGGITYNEQFF.